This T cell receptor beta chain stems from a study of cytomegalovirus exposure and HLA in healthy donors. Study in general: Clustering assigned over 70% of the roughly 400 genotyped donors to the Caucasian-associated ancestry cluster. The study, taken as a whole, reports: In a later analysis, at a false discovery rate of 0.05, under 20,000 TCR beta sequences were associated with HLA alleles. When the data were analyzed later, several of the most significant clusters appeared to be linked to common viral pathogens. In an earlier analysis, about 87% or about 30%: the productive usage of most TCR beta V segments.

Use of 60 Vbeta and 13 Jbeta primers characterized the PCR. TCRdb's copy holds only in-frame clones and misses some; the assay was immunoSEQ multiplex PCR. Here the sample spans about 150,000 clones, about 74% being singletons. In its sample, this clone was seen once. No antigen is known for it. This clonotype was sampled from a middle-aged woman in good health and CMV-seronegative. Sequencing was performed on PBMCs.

DNA for the CDR3: TGTGCCAGCAGCTTAGAACTAGCGGGCGGGTCTAGCTCCTACGAGCAGTACTTC. Encoded protein: CASSLELAGGSSSYEQYF. This rearrangement joins TRBV7-8 to TRBJ2-7; 9 nucleotides line up with TRBD2. J was trimmed by 0 bases and V by 1 base; bases with no gene match: 10. The CDR3 sequence is 18 residues long. Germline CDR1 reads SGHVS; CDR2 reads FQNEAQ.